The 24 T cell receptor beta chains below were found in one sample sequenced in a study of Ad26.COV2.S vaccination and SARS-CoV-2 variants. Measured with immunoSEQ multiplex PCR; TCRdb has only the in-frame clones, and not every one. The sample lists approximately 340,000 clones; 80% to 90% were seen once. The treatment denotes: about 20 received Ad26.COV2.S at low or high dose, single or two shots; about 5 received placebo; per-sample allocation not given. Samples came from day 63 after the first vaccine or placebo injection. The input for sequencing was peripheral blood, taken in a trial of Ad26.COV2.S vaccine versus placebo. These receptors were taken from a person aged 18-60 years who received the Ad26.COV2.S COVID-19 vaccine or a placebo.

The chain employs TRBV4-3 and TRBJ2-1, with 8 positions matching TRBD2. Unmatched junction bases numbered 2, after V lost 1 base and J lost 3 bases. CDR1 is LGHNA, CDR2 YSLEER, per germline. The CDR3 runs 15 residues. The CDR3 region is CASSQGAGGYNEQFF. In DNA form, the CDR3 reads TGCGCCAGCAGCCAAGGTGCGGGGGGCTACAATGAGCAGTTCTTC.

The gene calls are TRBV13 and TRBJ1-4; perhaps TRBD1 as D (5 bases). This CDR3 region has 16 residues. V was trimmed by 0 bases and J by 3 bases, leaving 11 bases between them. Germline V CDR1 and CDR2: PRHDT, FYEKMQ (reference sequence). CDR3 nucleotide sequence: TGTGCCAGCAGCTTAGGAGGAGGGGTGGCTAATGAAAAACTGTTTTTT. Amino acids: CASSLGGGVANEKLFF.

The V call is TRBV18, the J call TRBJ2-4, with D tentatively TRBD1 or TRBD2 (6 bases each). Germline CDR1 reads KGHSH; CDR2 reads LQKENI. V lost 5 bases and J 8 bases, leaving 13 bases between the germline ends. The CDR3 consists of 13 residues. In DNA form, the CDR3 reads TGTGCCAGCTCATTTCTGGGGGGCGACATTCAGTACTTC. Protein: CASSFLGGDIQYF.

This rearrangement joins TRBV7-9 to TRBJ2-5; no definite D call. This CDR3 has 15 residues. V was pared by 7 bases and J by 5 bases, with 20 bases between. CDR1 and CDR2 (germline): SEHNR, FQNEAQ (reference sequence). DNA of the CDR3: TGTGCCAGCACCTTCATGGGGTCTTTGGGGGAGACCCAGTACTTC. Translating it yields CASTFMGSLGETQYF. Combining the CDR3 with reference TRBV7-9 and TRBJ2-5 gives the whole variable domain DTGVSQNPRHKITKRGQNVTFRCDPISEHNRLYWYRQTLGQGPEFLTYFQNEAQLEKSRLLSDRFSAERPKGSFSTLEIQRTEQGDSAMYLCASTFMGSLGETQYFGPGTRLLVL.

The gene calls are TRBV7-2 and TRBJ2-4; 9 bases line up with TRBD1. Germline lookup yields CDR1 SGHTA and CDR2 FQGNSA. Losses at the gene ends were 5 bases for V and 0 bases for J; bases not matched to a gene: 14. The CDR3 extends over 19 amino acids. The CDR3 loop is CASSDTTGQGYLAKNIQYF. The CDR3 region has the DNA TGTGCCAGCAGCGACACCACGGGACAGGGATATTTAGCCAAAAACATTCAGTACTTC.

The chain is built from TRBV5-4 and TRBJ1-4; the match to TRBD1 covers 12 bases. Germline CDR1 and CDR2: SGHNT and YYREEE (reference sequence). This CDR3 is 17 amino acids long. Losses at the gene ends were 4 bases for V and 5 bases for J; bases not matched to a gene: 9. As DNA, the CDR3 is TGTGCCAGCAGCCTTAAGGGACAGGGGGCGCGAAATGAAAAACTGTTTTTT. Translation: CASSLKGQGARNEKLFF.

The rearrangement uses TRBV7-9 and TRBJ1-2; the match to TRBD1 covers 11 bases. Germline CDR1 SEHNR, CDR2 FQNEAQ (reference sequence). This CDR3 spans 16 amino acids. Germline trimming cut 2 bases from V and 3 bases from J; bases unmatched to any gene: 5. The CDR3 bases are TGTGCCAGCAGCTTACTTGGACAGGGGGCCCACTATGGCTACACCTTC. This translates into CASSLLGQGAHYGYTF.

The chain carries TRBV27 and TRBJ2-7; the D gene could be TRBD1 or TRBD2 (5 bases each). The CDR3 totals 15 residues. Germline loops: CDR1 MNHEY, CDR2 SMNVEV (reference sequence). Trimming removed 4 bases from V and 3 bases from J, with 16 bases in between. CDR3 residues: CASSSSGTDLYEQYF. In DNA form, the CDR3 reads TGTGCCAGCAGTTCGTCCGGGACGGATCTCTACGAGCAGTACTTC.

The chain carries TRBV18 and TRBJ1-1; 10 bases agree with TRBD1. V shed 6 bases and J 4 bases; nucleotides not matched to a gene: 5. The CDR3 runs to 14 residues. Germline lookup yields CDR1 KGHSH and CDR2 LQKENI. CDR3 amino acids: CASSRTGGGTEAFF. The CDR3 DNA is TGTGCCAGCTCGCGGACAGGGGGGGGCACTGAAGCTTTCTTT.

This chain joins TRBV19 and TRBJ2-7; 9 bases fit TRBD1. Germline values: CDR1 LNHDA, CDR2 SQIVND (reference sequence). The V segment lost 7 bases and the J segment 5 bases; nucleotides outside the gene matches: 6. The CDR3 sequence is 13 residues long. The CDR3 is CASTKGQGDEQYF. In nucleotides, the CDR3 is TGTGCCAGTACCAAGGGACAGGGCGACGAGCAGTACTTC.

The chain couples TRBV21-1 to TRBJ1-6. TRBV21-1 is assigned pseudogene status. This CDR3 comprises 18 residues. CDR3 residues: CASSKALIGVEGNSPLHF. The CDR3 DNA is TGTGCCAGCAGCAAAGCGTTGATCGGGGTCGAGGGTAATTCACCCCTCCACTTT.

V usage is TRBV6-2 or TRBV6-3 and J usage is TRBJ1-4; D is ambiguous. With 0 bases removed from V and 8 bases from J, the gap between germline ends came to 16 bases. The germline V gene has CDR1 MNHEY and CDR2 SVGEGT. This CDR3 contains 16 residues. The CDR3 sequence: CASSYSFDLGVEKLFF. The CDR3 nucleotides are TGTGCCAGCAGTTACTCGTTCGATCTGGGAGTGGAAAAACTGTTTTTT.

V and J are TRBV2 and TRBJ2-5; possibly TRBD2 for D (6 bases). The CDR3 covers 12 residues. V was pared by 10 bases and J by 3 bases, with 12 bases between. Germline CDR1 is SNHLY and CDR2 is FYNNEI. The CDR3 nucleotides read TGTGCCACCCAAGGGGAGGAAGAGACCCAGTACTTC. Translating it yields CATQGEEETQYF.

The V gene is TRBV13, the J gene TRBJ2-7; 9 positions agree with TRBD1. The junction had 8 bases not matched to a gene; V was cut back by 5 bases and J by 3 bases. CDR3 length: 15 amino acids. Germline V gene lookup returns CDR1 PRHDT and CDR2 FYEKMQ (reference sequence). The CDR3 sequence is CASSLTPGQGYEQYF. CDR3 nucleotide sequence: TGTGCCAGCAGCCTTACCCCGGGACAGGGCTACGAGCAGTACTTC.

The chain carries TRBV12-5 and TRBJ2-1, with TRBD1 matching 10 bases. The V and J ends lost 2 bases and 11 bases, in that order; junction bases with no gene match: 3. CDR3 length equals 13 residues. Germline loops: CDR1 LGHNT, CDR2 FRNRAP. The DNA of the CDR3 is TGTGCTAGTGGTTTGACGGGACAGGGGCAGCAGTTCTTC. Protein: CASGLTGQGQQFF.

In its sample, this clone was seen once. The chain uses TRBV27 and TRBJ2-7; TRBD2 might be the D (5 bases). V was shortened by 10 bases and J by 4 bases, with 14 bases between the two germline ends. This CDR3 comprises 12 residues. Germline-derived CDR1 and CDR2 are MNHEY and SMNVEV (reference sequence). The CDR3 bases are TGTGCCACGGTCAGCGGCGGGTACGAGCAGTACTTC. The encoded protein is CATVSGGYEQYF.

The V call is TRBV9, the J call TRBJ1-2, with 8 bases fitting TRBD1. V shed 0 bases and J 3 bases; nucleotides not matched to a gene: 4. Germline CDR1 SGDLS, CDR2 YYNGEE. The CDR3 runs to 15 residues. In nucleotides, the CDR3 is TGTGCCAGCAGCGTAGTAGGACAGGGAGACTATGGCTACACCTTC. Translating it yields CASSVVGQGDYGYTF.

CDR3 coding DNA: TGTGCCTGGAGTGGCGGGGAGTCAATGAACACTGAAGCTTTCTTT. Translated: CAWSGGESMNTEAFF. The rearrangement uses TRBV30 and TRBJ1-1, with unresolved D. The CDR3 loop spans 15 amino acids. CDR1 is GTSNPN, CDR2 SVGIG, per germline (reference sequence). The V end was cut by 1 base, the J end by 0 bases, with 12 bases between.

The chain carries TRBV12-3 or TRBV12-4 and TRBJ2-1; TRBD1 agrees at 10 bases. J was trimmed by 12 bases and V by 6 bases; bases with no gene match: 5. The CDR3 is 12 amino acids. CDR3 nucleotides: TGTGCCAGCAGCCGACAGGGGGCAGGGCAGTTCTTC. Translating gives CASSRQGAGQFF.

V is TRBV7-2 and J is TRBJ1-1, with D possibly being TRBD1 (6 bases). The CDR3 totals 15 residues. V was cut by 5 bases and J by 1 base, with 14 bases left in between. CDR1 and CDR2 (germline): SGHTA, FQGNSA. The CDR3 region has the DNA TGTGCCAGCAGCCCGAACCTACAGGGGAACACTGAAGCTTTCTTT. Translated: CASSPNLQGNTEAFF. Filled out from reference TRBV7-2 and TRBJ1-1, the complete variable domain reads GAGVSQSPSNKVTEKGKDVELRCDPISGHTALYWYRQSLGQGLEFLIYFQGNSAPDKSGLPSDRFSAERTGGSVSTLTIQRTQQEDSAVYLCASSPNLQGNTEAFFGQGTRLTVV.

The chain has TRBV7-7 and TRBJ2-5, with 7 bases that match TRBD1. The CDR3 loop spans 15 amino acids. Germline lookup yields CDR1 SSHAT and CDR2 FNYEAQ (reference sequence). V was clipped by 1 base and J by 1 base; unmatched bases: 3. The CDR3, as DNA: TGTGCCAGCAGCTTAGGGCAGGGGGTCCAAGAGACCCAGTACTTC. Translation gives CASSLGQGVQETQYF.

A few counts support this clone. CDR3 region: CASSHPSPGGSTDTQYF. In nucleotides, the CDR3 is TGTGCCAGCAGCCATCCCTCCCCGGGTGGCAGCACAGATACGCAGTATTTT. This chain connects TRBV7-9 to TRBJ2-3; D is unresolved. Germline V gives CDR1 SEHNR, CDR2 FQNEAQ (reference sequence). The CDR3 totals 17 residues. Trimming removed 5 bases at V and 0 bases at J, with 18 bases between.

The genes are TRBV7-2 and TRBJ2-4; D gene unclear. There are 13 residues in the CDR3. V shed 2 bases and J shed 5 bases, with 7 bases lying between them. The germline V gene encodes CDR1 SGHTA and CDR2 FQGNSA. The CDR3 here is CASSLSVENIQYF. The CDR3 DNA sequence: TGTGCCAGCAGCTTATCAGTAGAAAACATTCAGTACTTC.

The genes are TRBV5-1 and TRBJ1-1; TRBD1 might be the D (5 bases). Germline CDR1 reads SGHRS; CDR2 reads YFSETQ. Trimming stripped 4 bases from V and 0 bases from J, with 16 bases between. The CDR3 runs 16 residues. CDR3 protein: CASSPRQPYMNTEAFF. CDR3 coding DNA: TGCGCCAGCAGCCCTAGACAGCCGTACATGAACACTGAAGCTTTCTTT. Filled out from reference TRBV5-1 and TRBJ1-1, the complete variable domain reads KAGVTQTPRYLIKTRGQQVTLSCSPISGHRSVSWYQQTPGQGLQFLFEYFSETQRNKGNFPGRFSGRQFSNSRSEMNVSTLELGDSALYLCASSPRQPYMNTEAFFGQGTRLTVV.